One sample yielded the 25 T cell receptor beta chains listed below, sequenced in a study of blood T cell repertoires in COVID-19. Some clones are missing from TCRdb's copy, which holds only in-frame ones; the method was immunoSEQ multiplex PCR. The sample lists roughly 200,000 clones; around 79% were seen once. The material sequenced was peripheral blood. Source of these receptors: a woman aged 40-49 years with COVID-19, enrolled during active disease.

This clone has only one observation. The V gene is TRBV7-2, the J gene TRBJ2-7; 8 positions match TRBD1. V was pared by 5 bases and J by 3 bases, with 9 bases of the junction left unmatched. Germline V lookup: CDR1 SGHTA, CDR2 FQGNSA. The CDR3 spans 15 residues. This CDR3 reads CASSPPDRALYEQYF. The CDR3 nucleotides are TGTGCCAGCAGCCCTCCGGACAGGGCACTCTACGAGCAGTACTTC.

This clone was recorded many times. The J gene is TRBJ1-5, the V gene TRBV10-3; 8 bases map to TRBD1. J was trimmed by 0 bases and V by 11 bases; bases with no gene match: 9. The CDR3 consists of 15 residues. Germline-derived CDR1 and CDR2 are ENHRY and SYGVKD. This CDR3 is CAPNRTGYSNQPQHF. CDR3 coding DNA: TGTGCCCCAAACCGGACAGGGTATAGCAATCAGCCCCAGCATTTT.

This sequence joins TRBV7-2 and TRBJ1-1; 7 bases align to TRBD1. The CDR3 covers 15 residues. V shed 5 bases, J shed 5 bases, and the junction held 11 bases outside the gene matches. CDR1 and CDR2 from the germline V gene are SGHTA and FQGNSA. CDR3 region: CASSPAVNRGTEAFF. The CDR3 DNA reads as TGTGCCAGCAGCCCAGCCGTGAACAGGGGTACTGAAGCTTTCTTT.

This clone was seen ten or more times. CDR3 sequence: CASSQGMGQLTNYGYTF. In DNA, the CDR3 is TGTGCCAGCAGCCAAGGAATGGGACAGCTAACCAACTATGGCTACACCTTC. The rearrangement uses TRBV3-1 (or the pseudogene TRBV3-2) and TRBJ1-2; 7 nucleotides align to TRBD1. This CDR3 has 17 residues. Losses at the gene ends were 1 base for V and 2 bases for J; bases not matched to a gene: 10. Germline CDR1 LGHDT, CDR2 YNNKEL (reference sequence).

This clone showed up just a few times. The rearrangement joins TRBV10-3 to TRBJ1-5; possible D gene TRBD1, 6 bases. Germline V gives CDR1 ENHRY, CDR2 SYGVKD. The CDR3 runs 16 residues. Deletions cut 0 bases from V and 7 bases from J, with 16 bases between. DNA for the CDR3: TGTGCCATCAGTGAGTCGTCGGCGGGGGCTGGGCAGCCCCAGCATTTT. Translation gives CAISESSAGAGQPQHF.

The chain combines TRBV7-2 with TRBJ2-2; a weak D match, TRBD2 (5 bases). Trimming removed 1 base at V and 4 bases at J, with 10 bases between. In germline, CDR1 is SGHTA, CDR2 FQGNSA. The CDR3 loop spans 15 amino acids. Here the CDR3 reads CASSLGGLLTGELFF. CDR3 nucleotide sequence: TGTGCCAGCAGCTTAGGAGGACTCCTCACCGGGGAGCTGTTTTTT.

The chain employs TRBV6-5 and TRBJ2-1; D gene uncertain. Germline CDR1 MNHEY, CDR2 SVGAGI. V lost 5 bases to trimming and J lost 0 bases, with 8 bases between them. The CDR3 sequence is 14 residues long. Here the CDR3 reads CASSRALSYNEQFF. CDR3 nucleotides: TGTGCCAGCAGTCGAGCCCTCTCCTACAATGAGCAGTTCTTC.

This clone was detected once. The chain joins TRBV27 to TRBJ2-5; 15 nucleotides align to TRBD2. The germline CDR1 and CDR2 sequences are MNHEY and SMNVEV (reference sequence). This CDR3 has 16 amino acids. J was trimmed by 4 bases and V by 6 bases; bases with no gene match: 6. The CDR3 region has the DNA TGTGCCAGCAGCCCGGGACTAGCGGGAGGATCAGAGACCCAGTACTTC. Amino acid sequence: CASSPGLAGGSETQYF.

The chain carries TRBV29-1 and TRBJ2-3; perhaps TRBD1 as D (7 bases). This CDR3 has 18 residues. Germline CDR1 is SQVTM and CDR2 is ANQGSEA. Trimming removed 0 bases at V and 1 base at J, with 20 bases between. The CDR3 protein is CSVEDLEGADTRTDTQYF. CDR3 coding DNA: TGCAGCGTTGAAGATTTGGAGGGGGCGGATACACGCACAGATACGCAGTATTTT.

The V gene is TRBV11-2, the J gene TRBJ2-1; tentative D call: TRBD2 (6 bases). CDR3 length: 12 amino acids. CDR1 and CDR2 (germline): SGHAT, FQNNGV. V dropped 5 bases and J dropped 9 bases, with 11 bases sitting between them. The CDR3 bases are TGTGCCAGCAGCCCGCCGGAGGGTGAGCAGTTCTTC. As protein: CASSPPEGEQFF.

The rearrangement uses TRBV5-4 and TRBJ2-7, with 10 bases fitting TRBD1. Per germline, CDR1 SGHNT and CDR2 YYREEE (reference sequence). V trimming: 4 bases; J trimming: 4 bases; junction bases outside the gene matches: 14. CDR3 length: 17 amino acids. CDR3 loop: CASSLGGGTGDPYEQYF. CDR3 DNA: TGTGCCAGCAGCCTCGGAGGTGGGACAGGGGACCCATACGAGCAGTACTTC.

The rearrangement links TRBV5-8 to TRBJ2-7; 7 bases fit TRBD2. The CDR3 runs 20 residues. The J segment lost 0 bases and the V segment lost 3 bases, leaving 21 bases of the junction unmatched. CDR1 and CDR2 (germline): SGHTS, YDEGEE. The CDR3 reads CASSSGALLRLGGSSYEQYF. The CDR3 region has the DNA TGTGCCAGCAGCTCGGGCGCCCTTCTGAGGCTGGGGGGGAGCTCCTACGAGCAGTACTTC.

This chain links TRBV11-2 with TRBJ2-3, with D perhaps TRBD2 (5 bases). The germline gives CDR1 SGHAT, CDR2 FQNNGV. This CDR3 region has 15 residues. With 1 base removed from V and 5 bases from J, the gap between germline ends came to 13 bases. CDR3 coding DNA: TGTGCCAGCAGCTTAGGGAGGCTAGCCGGAGATACGCAGTATTTT. It codes for CASSLGRLAGDTQYF.

The V call is TRBV6-5, the J call TRBJ2-1; weak D call: TRBD1 (5 bases). The CDR3 spans 14 residues. Germline V CDR1 and CDR2: MNHEY, SVGAGI. The V end lost 2 bases, the J end lost 2 bases, and 7 bases lay between the germline ends. Here the CDR3 DNA reads TGTGCCAGCAGTTACGGGGCGGCCTACAATGAGCAGTTCTTC. Its translation is CASSYGAAYNEQFF.

The J gene is TRBJ2-1, the V gene TRBV30; D unresolved. This CDR3 has 11 amino acids. The V end was cut by 0 bases, the J end by 10 bases, with 7 bases between. CDR1 is GTSNPN and CDR2 is SVGIG in the germline V gene (reference sequence). CDR3 nucleotides: TGTGCCTGGAGTGTTTTGCGGGAGCAGTTCTTC. It is translated as CAWSVLREQFF.

The J gene is TRBJ1-1, the V gene TRBV29-1; no clear D gene. The length of the CDR3 is 13 residues. Germline V gene sequence: CDR1 SQVTM, CDR2 ANQGSEA. Trimming took off 5 bases at V and 8 bases at J, with 18 bases between the two ends. CDR3 sequence: CSVSGAEASEAFF. The CDR3 DNA sequence: TGCAGCGTTTCGGGAGCCGAAGCGTCCGAAGCTTTCTTT.

This clone came up a few times. The rearrangement links TRBV18 to TRBJ1-1, with D uncertain. CDR1 and CDR2 (germline): KGHSH, LQKENI. V dropped 1 base and J dropped 1 base, with 13 bases sitting between them. The CDR3 length is 16 residues. CDR3 in DNA: TGTGCCAGCTCACCACGGTCAGTCCTTGGGAACACTGAAGCTTTCTTT. Translated: CASSPRSVLGNTEAFF.

The rearrangement joins TRBV7-9 to TRBJ2-2; 8 bases agree with TRBD1. Trimming at V came to 5 bases and at J to 1 base, leaving 6 bases not matched to a gene. The CDR3 has 16 residues. The germline V gene has CDR1 SEHNR and CDR2 FQNEAQ (reference sequence). The DNA of the CDR3 is TGTGCCAGCAGCCCCAGACAGGGGAGGAACACCGGGGAGCTGTTTTTT. Amino acid sequence: CASSPRQGRNTGELFF.

This clone was observed once. This chain joins TRBV6-5 and TRBJ1-3; 8 nucleotides agree with TRBD1. Germline trimming cut 7 bases from V and 4 bases from J; bases unmatched to any gene: 6. CDR3 length: 14 amino acids. Germline V gives CDR1 MNHEY, CDR2 SVGAGI. The CDR3 loop reads CASTQGAFGNTIYF. The CDR3 DNA sequence: TGTGCCAGCACTCAGGGGGCCTTCGGAAACACCATATATTTT.

V is TRBV10-3 and J is TRBJ1-4; D is uncertain. This CDR3 is built from 14 residues. From germline, CDR1 is ENHRY and CDR2 SYGVKD. Trimming stripped 3 bases from V and 4 bases from J, with 9 bases between. CDR3 coding DNA: TGTGCCATCAGTGACTGGTCGGGTAATGAAAAACTGTTTTTT. Protein product: CAISDWSGNEKLFF.

A word on this clone: The sample has other DNA sequences that encode this CDR3 too. The CDR3 DNA reads TGCGCCAGCAGCTTGGGTGGGGGGAATTCACCCCTCCACTTT. Protein sequence: CASSLGGGNSPLHF. V gene TRBV5-1 combines with J gene TRBJ1-6, with D possibly TRBD1 on 5 matching bases. The CDR3 is made up of 14 amino acids. The ends were cut back, 0 bases at V and 7 bases at J, with 8 bases in the middle. Germline-derived CDR1 and CDR2 are SGHRS and YFSETQ.

This sequence joins TRBV6-5 and TRBJ1-1, with D tentatively TRBD1 (6 bases). There are 13 residues in the CDR3. V was cut by 5 bases and J by 2 bases, with 9 bases left in between. Germline V gene sequence: CDR1 MNHEY, CDR2 SVGAGI. In DNA, the CDR3 is TGTGCCAGCAGTAAGGGGGTAAACACTGAAGCTTTCTTT. Protein product: CASSKGVNTEAFF.

This chain joins TRBV7-2 and TRBJ1-4; tentative D call: TRBD1 (5 bases). The germline CDR1 and CDR2 sequences are SGHTA and FQGNSA. V dropped 2 bases and J dropped 6 bases, with 10 bases sitting between them. This CDR3 contains 14 residues. The CDR3 sequence: CASSLTGHDEKLFF. CDR3 nucleotide sequence: TGTGCCAGCAGCTTAACAGGCCACGATGAAAAACTGTTTTTT.

The chain carries TRBV11-2 and TRBJ2-1; 12 nucleotides line up with TRBD2. Germline V gene lookup returns CDR1 SGHAT and CDR2 FQNNGV. The CDR3 runs to 17 residues. V trimming: 4 bases; J trimming: 7 bases; junction bases outside the gene matches: 11. The CDR3 spells CASSSQTSGSLSNEQFF. Here the CDR3 DNA reads TGTGCCAGCAGCTCCCAGACTAGCGGGAGCCTCTCTAATGAGCAGTTCTTC.

The chain combines TRBV20-1 with TRBJ2-3; D gene ambiguous. Looked up from germline, CDR1 is DFQATT and CDR2 is SNEGSKA (reference sequence). V was trimmed by 3 bases and J by 0 bases, leaving 7 bases between them. CDR3 length equals 13 residues. This CDR3 reads CSASTYSTDTQYF. The CDR3 region has the DNA TGCAGTGCTAGTACATACAGCACAGATACGCAGTATTTT.